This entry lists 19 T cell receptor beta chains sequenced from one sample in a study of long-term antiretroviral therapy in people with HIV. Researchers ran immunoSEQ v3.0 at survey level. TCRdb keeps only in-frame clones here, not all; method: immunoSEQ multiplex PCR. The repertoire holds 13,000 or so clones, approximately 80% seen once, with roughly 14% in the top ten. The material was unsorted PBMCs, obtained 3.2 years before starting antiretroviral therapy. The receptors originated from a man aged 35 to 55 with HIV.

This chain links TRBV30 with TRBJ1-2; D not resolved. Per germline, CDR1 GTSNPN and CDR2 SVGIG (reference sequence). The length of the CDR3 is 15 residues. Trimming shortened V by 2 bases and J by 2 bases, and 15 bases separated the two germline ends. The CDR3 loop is CAWSSLAGVNYGYTF. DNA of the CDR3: TGTGCCTGGAGTTCGTTGGCAGGTGTGAACTATGGCTACACCTTC.

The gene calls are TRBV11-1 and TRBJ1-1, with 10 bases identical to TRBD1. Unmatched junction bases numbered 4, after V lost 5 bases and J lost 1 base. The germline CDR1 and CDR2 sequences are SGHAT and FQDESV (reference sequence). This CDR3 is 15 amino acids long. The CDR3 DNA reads TGTGCCAGCAGCGGGACAGGGGCCCGGAACACTGAAGCTTTCTTT. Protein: CASSGTGARNTEAFF.

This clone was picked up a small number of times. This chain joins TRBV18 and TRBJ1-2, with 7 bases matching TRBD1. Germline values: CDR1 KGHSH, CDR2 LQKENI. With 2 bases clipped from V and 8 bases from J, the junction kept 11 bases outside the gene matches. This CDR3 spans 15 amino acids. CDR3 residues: CASSPGTVVFGGYTF. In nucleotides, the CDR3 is TGTGCCAGCTCACCAGGGACAGTCGTCTTTGGGGGCTACACCTTC.

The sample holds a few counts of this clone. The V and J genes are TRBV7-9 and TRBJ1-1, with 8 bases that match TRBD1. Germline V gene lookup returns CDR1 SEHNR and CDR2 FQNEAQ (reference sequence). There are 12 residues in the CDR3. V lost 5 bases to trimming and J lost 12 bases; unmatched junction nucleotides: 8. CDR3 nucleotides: TGTGCCAGCAGCCACGGACAGGGCGGGACTTTCTTT. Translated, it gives CASSHGQGGTFF.

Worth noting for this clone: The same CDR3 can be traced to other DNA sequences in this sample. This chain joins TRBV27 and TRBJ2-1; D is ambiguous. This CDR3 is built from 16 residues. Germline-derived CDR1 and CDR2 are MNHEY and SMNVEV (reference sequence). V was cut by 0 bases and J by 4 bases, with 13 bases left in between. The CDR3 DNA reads TGTGCCAGCAGTTTATCGGGCGGAATTTTATACAATGAGCAGTTCTTC. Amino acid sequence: CASSLSGGILYNEQFF.

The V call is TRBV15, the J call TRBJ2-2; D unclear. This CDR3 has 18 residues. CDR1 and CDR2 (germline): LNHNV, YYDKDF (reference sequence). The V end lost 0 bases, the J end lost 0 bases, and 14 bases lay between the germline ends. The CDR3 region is CATSRELVGRTNTGELFF. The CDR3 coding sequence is TGTGCCACCAGCAGAGAATTAGTTGGCCGGACGAACACCGGGGAGCTGTTTTTT.

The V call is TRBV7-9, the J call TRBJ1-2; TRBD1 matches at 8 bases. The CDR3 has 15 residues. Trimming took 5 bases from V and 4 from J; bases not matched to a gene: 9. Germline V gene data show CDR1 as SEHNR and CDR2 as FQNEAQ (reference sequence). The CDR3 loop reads CASSPRRQGLYGYTF. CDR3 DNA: TGTGCCAGCAGCCCGAGACGACAGGGGCTCTATGGCTACACCTTC.

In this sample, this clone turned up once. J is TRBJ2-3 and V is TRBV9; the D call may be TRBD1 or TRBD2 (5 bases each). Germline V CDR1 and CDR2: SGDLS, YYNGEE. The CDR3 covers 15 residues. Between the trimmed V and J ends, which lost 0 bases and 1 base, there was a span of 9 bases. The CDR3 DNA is TGTGCCAGCAGCGTAGTAGGGGACGGCACAGATACGCAGTATTTT. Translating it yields CASSVVGDGTDTQYF.

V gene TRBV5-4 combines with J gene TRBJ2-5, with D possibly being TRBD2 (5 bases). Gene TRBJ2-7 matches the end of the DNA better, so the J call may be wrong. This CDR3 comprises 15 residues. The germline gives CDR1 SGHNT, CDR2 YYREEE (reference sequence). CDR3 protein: CASSLDPGSSYEQYF. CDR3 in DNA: TGTGCCAGCAGCTTGGACCCGGGGTCGTCCTACGAGCAGTACTTC.

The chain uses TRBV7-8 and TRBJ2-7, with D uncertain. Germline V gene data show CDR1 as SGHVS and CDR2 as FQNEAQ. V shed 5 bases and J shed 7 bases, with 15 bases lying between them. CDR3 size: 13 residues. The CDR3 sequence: CASSPGHVWEQYF. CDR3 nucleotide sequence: TGTGCCAGCAGCCCCGGGCACGTTTGGGAGCAGTACTTC. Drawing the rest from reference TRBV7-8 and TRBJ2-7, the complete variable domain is GAGVSQSPRYKVAKRGQDVALRCDPISGHVSLFWYQQALGQGPEFLTYFQNEAQLDKSGLPSDRFFAERPEGSVSTLKIQRTQQEDSAVYLCASSPGHVWEQYFGPGTRLTVT.

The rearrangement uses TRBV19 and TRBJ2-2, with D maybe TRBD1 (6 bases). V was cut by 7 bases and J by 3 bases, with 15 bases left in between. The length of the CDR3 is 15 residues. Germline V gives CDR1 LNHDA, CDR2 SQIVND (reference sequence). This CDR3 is CASTSWQGYTGELFF. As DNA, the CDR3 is TGTGCCAGTACCTCCTGGCAGGGGTACACCGGGGAGCTGTTTTTT. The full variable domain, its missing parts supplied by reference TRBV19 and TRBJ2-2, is DGGITQSPKYLFRKEGQNVTLSCEQNLNHDAMYWYRQDPGQGLRLIYYSQIVNDFQKGDIAEGYSVSREKKESFPLTVTSAQKNPTAFYLCASTSWQGYTGELFFGEGSRLTVL.

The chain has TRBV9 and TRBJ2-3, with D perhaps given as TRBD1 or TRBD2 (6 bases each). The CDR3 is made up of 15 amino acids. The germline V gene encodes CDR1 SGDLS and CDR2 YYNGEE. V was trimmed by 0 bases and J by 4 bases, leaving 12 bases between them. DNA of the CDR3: TGTGCCAGCAGCGTAGCGGGGGCGGCCCCAGATACGCAGTATTTT. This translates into CASSVAGAAPDTQYF. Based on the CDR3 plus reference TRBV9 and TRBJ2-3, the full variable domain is DSGVTQTPKHLITATGQRVTLRCSPRSGDLSVYWYQQSLDQGLQFLIQYYNGEERAKGNILERFSAQQFPDLHSELNLSSLELGDSALYFCASSVAGAAPDTQYFGPGTRLTVL.

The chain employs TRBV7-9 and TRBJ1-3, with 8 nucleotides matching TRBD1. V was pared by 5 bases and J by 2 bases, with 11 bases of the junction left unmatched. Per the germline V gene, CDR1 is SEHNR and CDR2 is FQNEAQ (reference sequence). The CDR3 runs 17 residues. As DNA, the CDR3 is TGTGCCAGCAGCCCCCGACAGGGGTTGATAGCTGGAAACACCATATATTTT. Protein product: CASSPRQGLIAGNTIYF.

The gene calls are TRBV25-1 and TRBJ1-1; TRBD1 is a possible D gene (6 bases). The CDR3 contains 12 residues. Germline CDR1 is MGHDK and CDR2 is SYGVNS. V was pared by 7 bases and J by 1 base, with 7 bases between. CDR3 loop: CASTRGNTEAFF. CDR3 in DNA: TGTGCCAGCACCAGGGGGAACACTGAAGCTTTCTTT.

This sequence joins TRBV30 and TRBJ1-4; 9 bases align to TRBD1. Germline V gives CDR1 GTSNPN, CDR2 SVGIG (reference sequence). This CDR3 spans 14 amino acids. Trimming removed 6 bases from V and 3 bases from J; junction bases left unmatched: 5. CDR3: CACTTGGPNEKLFF. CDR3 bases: TGTGCCTGTACCACAGGGGGCCCTAATGAAAAACTGTTTTTT.

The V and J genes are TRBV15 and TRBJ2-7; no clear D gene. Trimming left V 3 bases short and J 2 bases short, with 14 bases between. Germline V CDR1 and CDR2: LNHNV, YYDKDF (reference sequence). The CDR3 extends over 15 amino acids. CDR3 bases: TGTGCCACCAGCAGTGCATGGGGTCCGGCCTACGAGCAGTACTTC. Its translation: CATSSAWGPAYEQYF.

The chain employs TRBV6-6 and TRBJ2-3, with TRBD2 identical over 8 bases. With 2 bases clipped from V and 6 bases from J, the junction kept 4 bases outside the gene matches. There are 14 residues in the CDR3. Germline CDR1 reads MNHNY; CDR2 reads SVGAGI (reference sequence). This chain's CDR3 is CASSYGLAGDTQYF. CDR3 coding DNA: TGTGCCAGCAGTTACGGACTAGCAGGGGATACGCAGTATTTT.

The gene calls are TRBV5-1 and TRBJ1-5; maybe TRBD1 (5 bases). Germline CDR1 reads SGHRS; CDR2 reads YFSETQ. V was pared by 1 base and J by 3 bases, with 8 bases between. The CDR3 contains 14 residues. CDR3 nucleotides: TGCGCCAGCAGCTTGTCGGGGGACAATCAGCCCCAGCATTTT. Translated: CASSLSGDNQPQHF. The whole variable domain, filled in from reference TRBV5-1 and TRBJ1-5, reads KAGVTQTPRYLIKTRGQQVTLSCSPISGHRSVSWYQQTPGQGLQFLFEYFSETQRNKGNFPGRFSGRQFSNSRSEMNVSTLELGDSALYLCASSLSGDNQPQHFGDGTRLSIL.

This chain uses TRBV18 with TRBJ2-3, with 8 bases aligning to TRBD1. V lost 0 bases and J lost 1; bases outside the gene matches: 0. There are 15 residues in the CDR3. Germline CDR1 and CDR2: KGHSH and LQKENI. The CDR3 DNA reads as TGTGCCAGCTCACCACCGACAGGGGGCACAGATACGCAGTATTTT. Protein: CASSPPTGGTDTQYF.